These 4 T cell receptor beta chains came from one sample sequenced in a study of blood T cell repertoires in COVID-19. This table comes from immunoSEQ multiplex PCR, and its TCRdb copy is limited to in-frame clones, with some not included. The table shows 390,000 or so clones, with less than 90% occurring only once. The sequenced sample consisted of PBMCs or T cells enriched from blood (not recorded which). These receptors were collected from a woman in her 50s who had recovered from COVID-19.

V usage is TRBV2 and J usage is TRBJ2-2, with TRBD1 matching over 10 bases. The length of the CDR3 is 14 residues. Trimming at V came to 10 bases and at J to 5 bases, leaving 7 bases not matched to a gene. Germline V lookup: CDR1 SNHLY, CDR2 FYNNEI. The CDR3 sequence is CAMIEDRGTGELFF. The DNA of the CDR3 is TGTGCCATGATCGAGGACAGGGGGACCGGGGAGCTGTTTTTT.

With respect to this clone: This may stem from a read error, because a much larger clone lies one nucleotide away. Other DNA sequences in the same sample also yield this CDR3. The chain combines TRBV5-1 with TRBJ1-6, with D possibly being TRBD1 (6 bases). This CDR3 region has 16 residues. Trimming removed 3 bases from V and 7 bases from J, with 17 bases in between. Germline lookup yields CDR1 SGHRS and CDR2 YFSETQ. This CDR3 is CASSWGQGSRNSPLHF. CDR3 DNA: TGCGCCAGCAGCTGGGGGCAGGGTAGTCGGAATTCACCCCTCCACTTT. Supplemented by reference TRBV5-1 and TRBJ1-6, the full variable domain reads KAGVTQTPRYLIKTRGQQVTLSCSPISGHRSVSWYQQTPGQGLQFLFEYFSETQRNKGNFPGRFSGRQFSNSRSEMNVSTLELGDSALYLCASSWGQGSRNSPLHFGNGTRLTVT.

About this clone itself: One end of the junction is discordant with germline, which a read error may explain. The chain couples TRBV7-3 to TRBJ2-6, with 7 bases that match TRBD1. The CDR3 length is 15 residues. Germline V gene sequence: CDR1 SGHTA, CDR2 FQGTGA. Written as DNA, the CDR3 is TGTGCCAGCAGCATAACAGGGGCTGGGGCCAACGTCCTGACTTTC. Its translation is CASSITGAGANVLTF.

On this clone: In the same sample, other DNA sequences code for this CDR3. This sequence joins TRBV9 and TRBJ1-2, with 8 bases fitting TRBD1. With 0 bases clipped from V and 4 bases from J, the junction kept 2 bases outside the gene matches. CDR1 is SGDLS and CDR2 is YYNGEE in the germline V gene. The CDR3 totals 14 residues. The CDR3 coding sequence is TGTGCCAGCAGCGTAGGACAGGGGCCCTATGGCTACACCTTC. This encodes CASSVGQGPYGYTF.